One and the same sample provided the 24 T cell receptor beta chains below, sequenced in a study of T cells in Graves' hyperthyroidism and ophthalmopathy. Regions amplified from RNA transcripts were the TCR beta CDR3 regions. The study used the HTBI primer set for a first-round RT-PCR of the TCR CDR3. TCRdb passed the multiplex PCR reads through MiXCR, listing each CDR3 protein once. The repertoire holds hundreds of thousands of distinct CDR3 sequences, with around 15% as singletons. The sequenced sample consisted of blood. These receptors were taken from a man aged 50-60 years with Graves' ophthalmopathy.

This clonotype was counted between two and nine times. The rearrangement uses TRBV28 and TRBJ2-7, with D tentatively TRBD1 or TRBD2 (5 bases each). There are 14 residues in the CDR3. Germline V lookup: CDR1 MDHEN, CDR2 SYDVKM. Deletions cut 6 bases from V and 6 bases from J, with 18 bases between. Here the CDR3 reads CASRAGARVSEQYF. CDR3 DNA sequence: TGTGCCAGCAGGGCCGGGGCTAGGGTCTCCGAGCAGTACTTC.

About this clonotype itself: At one end, the junction sequence differs from germline, possibly due to a read error. In DNA, the CDR3 is TGCGCCGGCAGTATACAGGGGGGGGTGGCGCAGTATTTT. The encoded protein is CAGSIQGGVAQYF. The chain couples TRBV10-2 to TRBJ2-3, with a tentative D call TRBD1 (8 bases). The CDR3 totals 13 residues. Germline CDR1 is WSHSY and CDR2 is SAAADI.

This clonotype was seen ten or more times. This chain joins TRBV11-1 and TRBJ2-5, with 7 positions matching TRBD1. Germline V gene sequence: CDR1 SGHAT, CDR2 FQDESV (reference sequence). V dropped 6 bases and J dropped 3; count of bases not matched to a gene: 4. The CDR3 extends over 13 amino acids. In DNA form, the CDR3 reads TGTGCCAGCAGAACAGGGGTTAAAGAGACCCAGTACTTC. Its translation is CASRTGVKETQYF.

This clonotype was observed many times. The J gene is TRBJ2-7, the V gene TRBV11-1; possibly TRBD1 for D (6 bases). The CDR3 is 18 amino acids. Trimming shortened V by 5 bases and J by 2 bases, and 25 bases separated the two germline ends. The germline gives CDR1 SGHAT, CDR2 FQDESV (reference sequence). CDR3 in amino acids: CASSGGSWGLSQTYEQYF. The CDR3 DNA sequence: TGTGCCAGCAGCGGCGGAAGTTGGGGGCTGAGTCAGACCTACGAGCAGTACTTC.

This clonotype has at least ten counts. The chain couples TRBV12-3 or TRBV12-4 to TRBJ1-5; TRBD1 matches 8 bases. The CDR3 totals 16 residues. The V segment lost 0 bases and the J segment 1 base; nucleotides outside the gene matches: 2. Here the CDR3 reads CASSLAQGASNQPQHF. The CDR3 coding sequence is TGTGCCAGCAGTTTAGCGCAGGGGGCGAGCAATCAGCCCCAGCATTTT.

This clonotype showed up many times. The chain joins TRBV2 to TRBJ1-5; tentatively, D is TRBD1 (6 bases). Trimming took 3 bases from V and 2 from J, leaving 11 bases between them. Per germline, CDR1 SNHLY and CDR2 FYNNEI. The CDR3 consists of 15 residues. The CDR3 region is CASSESGAGNQPQHF. The CDR3 region has the DNA TGTGCCAGCAGTGAGTCAGGGGCGGGCAATCAGCCCCAGCATTTT.

This clonotype was counted only a few times. This chain connects TRBV9 to TRBJ2-7, with D maybe TRBD1 (5 bases). CDR3 length equals 15 residues. The V gene lost 0 bases and the J gene lost 7 bases, with 17 bases spanning the gap. Germline CDR1 reads SGDLS; CDR2 reads YYNGEE. The CDR3 region has the DNA TGTGCCAGCAGCGTAGAAGGGGCTACCTTTCGGGAGCAGTACTTC. Translated, it gives CASSVEGATFREQYF.

This clonotype was counted only a few times. V and J are TRBV7-9 and TRBJ2-5, with D unresolved. This CDR3 spans 14 amino acids. V lost 5 bases and J 6 bases, leaving 16 bases between the germline ends. The germline V gene has CDR1 SEHNR and CDR2 FQNEAQ (reference sequence). CDR3 in amino acids: CASSPRQLRKTQYF. DNA for the CDR3: TGTGCCAGCAGCCCCCGCCAGCTTAGGAAGACCCAGTACTTC.

This chain uses TRBV20-1 with TRBJ2-1; D perhaps matches TRBD2 (6 bases). The V gene lost 1 base and the J gene lost 6 bases, with 10 bases spanning the gap. The CDR3 consists of 13 residues. CDR1 is DFQATT, CDR2 SNEGSKA, per germline (reference sequence). CDR3 sequence: CSARGGTFNEQFF. The CDR3 nucleotides read TGCAGTGCTAGAGGTGGGACTTTCAATGAGCAGTTCTTC.

In the case of this clonotype: A read error may explain this, as a much larger clone is one base away. The CDR3 ends on some other residue instead of the conserved phenylalanine or tryptophan, so this is likely a read error. V is TRBV24-1 and J is TRBJ1-1; 9 bases are shared with TRBD1. The CDR3 loop spans 15 amino acids. Germline lookup yields CDR1 KGHDR and CDR2 SFDVKD. V trimming: 7 bases; J trimming: 0 bases; junction bases outside the gene matches: 5. The CDR3 region is CATRDRGLMNTEAFL. The DNA of the CDR3 is TGTGCCACCAGGGACAGGGGCCTCATGAACACTGAAGCTTTCCTT.

This clonotype showed up many times. The V call is TRBV20-1, the J call TRBJ1-1; weak D call: TRBD1 (5 bases). The CDR3 is 13 residues long. Germline V CDR1 and CDR2: DFQATT, SNEGSKA (reference sequence). Deletions cut 4 bases from V and 2 bases from J, with 11 bases between. In nucleotides, the CDR3 is TGCAGTGCTAAGCGGACATTAAACACTGAAGCTTTCTTT. Translated, it gives CSAKRTLNTEAFF.

This clonotype was counted many times. The rearrangement joins TRBV4-1 to TRBJ1-5, with D perhaps TRBD1 (5 bases). Germline assignment: CDR1 MGHRA and CDR2 YSYEKL. V was pared by 1 base and J by 7 bases, with 8 bases between. CDR3 length: 13 amino acids. The CDR3 region has the DNA TGCGCCAGCAGCCAAGGAGGGGCGCAGCCCCAGCATTTT. Amino acids: CASSQGGAQPQHF.

This clonotype was counted many times. The chain has TRBV30 and TRBJ2-3; 9 bases match TRBD2. The germline V gene encodes CDR1 GTSNPN and CDR2 SVGIG (reference sequence). CDR3 size: 15 residues. Trimming removed 0 bases from V and 4 bases from J; junction bases left unmatched: 5. The CDR3 here is CAWSVFSGRADTQYF. CDR3 nucleotide sequence: TGTGCCTGGAGTGTTTTTAGCGGGAGAGCAGATACGCAGTATTTT.

As for this clonotype: Germline and junction disagree at one end, which may indicate a read error. The rearrangement links TRBV7-9 to TRBJ2-4, with D perhaps given as TRBD1 or TRBD2 (5 bases each). Germline V gene lookup returns CDR1 SEHNR and CDR2 FQNEAQ (reference sequence). The CDR3 totals 16 residues. DNA of the CDR3: TGTGCCAGCAGCCCGTCGAGACCCGGGGCCAAAAACATTCAGTGCTTC. It is translated as CASSPSRPGAKNIQCF.

About this clonotype: A much larger clone differs by one base, so this may be a read error. J is TRBJ1-5 and V is TRBV15, with D uncertain. This CDR3 has 13 amino acids. CDR1 and CDR2 (germline): LNHNV, YYDKDF (reference sequence). V lost 6 bases, J lost 1 base, and 7 bases lay in between. CDR3 in DNA: TGTGCCACCAGTCCGGACAGCAATCAGCCCCAGCATTTT. It yields the protein CATSPDSNQPQHF.

A remark on this clonotype: This may arise from a read error, as a much more abundant clone is one base away. The chain has TRBV7-9 and TRBJ2-4, with D perhaps matching TRBD2 (5 bases). Germline assignment: CDR1 SEHNR and CDR2 FQNEAQ (reference sequence). The CDR3 loop spans 15 amino acids. The V end lost 5 bases, the J end lost 1 base, and 12 bases lay between the germline ends. This CDR3 is CASSPYTRAKNIQYF. CDR3 nucleotide sequence: TGTGCCAGCAGCCCCTACACTAGGGCCAAAAACATTCAGTACTTC. Using reference TRBV7-9 and TRBJ2-4 for the parts outside the CDR3, the full variable domain is DTGVSQNPRHKITKRGQNVTFRCDPISEHNRLYWYRQTLGQGPEFLTYFQNEAQLEKSRLLSDRFSAERPKGSFSTLEIQRTEQGDSAMYLCASSPYTRAKNIQYFGAGTRLSVL.

This clonotype was recorded many times. The chain uses TRBV3-1 and TRBJ2-2; no clear D. CDR1 LGHDT and CDR2 YNNKEL come from the germline V gene (reference sequence). The V end was cut by 1 base, the J end by 8 bases, with 5 bases between. The CDR3 runs to 12 residues. The CDR3 DNA reads TGTGCCAGCAGCCAAGGTGCTGGGGAGCTGTTTTTT. This translates into CASSQGAGELFF.

Details on this clonotype: Since a much larger clone is just one base distant, this may be a read error. The chain has TRBV7-9 and TRBJ2-7; possible D gene TRBD1, 6 bases. This CDR3 region has 13 residues. The germline V gene has CDR1 SEHNR and CDR2 FQNEAQ (reference sequence). The CDR3: CASSQTGLNERYF. CDR3 DNA sequence: TGTGCCAGCAGTCAAACAGGGTTGAACGAGCGGTACTTC. The variable domain in full, with the rest retrieved from reference TRBV7-9 and TRBJ2-7, is DTGVSQNPRHKITKRGQNVTFRCDPISEHNRLYWYRQTLGQGPEFLTYFQNEAQLEKSRLLSDRFSAERPKGSFSTLEIQRTEQGDSAMYLCASSQTGLNERYFGPGTRLTVT.

This clonotype was counted many times. The chain uses TRBV20-1 and TRBJ1-2; a possible D gene is TRBD1 (6 bases). This CDR3 has 14 amino acids. The V end lost 3 bases, the J end lost 7 bases, and 18 bases lay between the germline ends. The germline V gene encodes CDR1 DFQATT and CDR2 SNEGSKA (reference sequence). The CDR3 nucleotides read TGCAGTGCTAGTTCTCAGGGGCGAGTTTTTGGCTACACCTTC. Residues: CSASSQGRVFGYTF.

The chain employs TRBV10-3 and TRBJ2-1; 7 positions match TRBD2. The V gene's germline CDR1 is ENHRY and CDR2 SYGVKD. Trimming cost V 8 bases and J 5 bases; bases outside gene matches: 9. The CDR3 extends over 14 amino acids. The CDR3 region is CAIASLAENNEQFF. CDR3 bases: TGTGCCATCGCTAGTCTAGCGGAAAACAATGAGCAGTTCTTC.

The chain is built from TRBV6-1 and TRBJ1-1, with D possibly being TRBD1 (6 bases). The V end was cut by 5 bases, the J end by 1 base, with 11 bases between. The CDR3 runs to 14 residues. In germline, CDR1 is MNHNS, CDR2 SASEGT. CDR3 sequence: CASSPAGENTEAFF. CDR3 DNA sequence: TGTGCCAGCAGTCCCGCAGGGGAGAACACTGAAGCTTTCTTT.

This clonotype was picked up many times. The chain is built from TRBV5-1 and TRBJ1-1; D possibly corresponds to TRBD1 (5 bases). The length of the CDR3 is 14 residues. V was cut by 0 bases and J by 4 bases, with 10 bases left in between. Germline V gene sequence: CDR1 SGHRS, CDR2 YFSETQ. CDR3 residues: CASSLDDGGTEAFF. The CDR3 DNA reads TGCGCCAGCAGCTTGGATGACGGGGGCACTGAAGCTTTCTTT.

This clonotype has at least ten counts. The chain has TRBV3-1 and TRBJ2-7, with 9 bases matching TRBD2. Germline assignment: CDR1 LGHDT and CDR2 YNNKEL (reference sequence). Trimming cost V 2 bases and J 7 bases; bases outside gene matches: 6. The CDR3 is 14 amino acids. DNA for the CDR3: TGTGCCAGCAGCCAACTAGCGGGGCCCTGGGAGCAGTACTTC. This translates into CASSQLAGPWEQYF.

This clonotype was detected many times. The DNA for the CDR3 is TGTGCCAGCAGTGAAAGGGGTTGGGGTGAGATGACTGAAGCTTTCTTT. This gives the protein CASSERGWGEMTEAFF. The J gene is TRBJ1-1, the V gene TRBV2; weak D call: TRBD1 (5 bases). The germline V and J ends were trimmed by 2 bases and 5 bases, with 18 bases remaining between them. The CDR3 is 16 amino acids. CDR1 SNHLY and CDR2 FYNNEI come from the germline V gene.